These 27 T cell receptor beta chains originate from one sample sequenced in a study of blood T cell repertoires in COVID-19. This table comes from immunoSEQ multiplex PCR, and its TCRdb copy is limited to in-frame clones, with some not included. Of about 140,000 clones listed, over 80% are singletons. The sequencing input was PBMCs or T cells enriched from blood (not recorded which). Receptors originate from a man aged 65 to 85 who had been exposed to COVID-19.

This clone was found a few times. The chain has TRBV21-1 and TRBJ1-5; TRBD1 is taken as the D call from the table, unchecked against the DNA. TRBV21-1 is recorded as a pseudogene. The CDR3 is 18 amino acids. The CDR3 sequence: CASSKPGQGTDSNQPQHF. CDR3 in DNA: TGTGCCAGCAGCAAGCCGGGACAGGGAACGGACAGCAATCAGCCCCAGCATTTT.

J is TRBJ1-5 and V is TRBV16; unclear D gene. Between the trimmed V and J ends, which lost 5 bases and 6 bases, there was a span of 11 bases. This CDR3 contains 13 residues. Germline assignment: CDR1 KGHSY and CDR2 FQNENV. The chain's CDR3 is CASSGGQAQPQHF. CDR3 sequence (DNA): TGTGCCAGCAGCGGAGGTCAGGCTCAGCCCCAGCATTTT.

The sample holds one count of this clone. The rearrangement joins TRBV7-9 to TRBJ1-5; maybe TRBD1 (5 bases). Deletions cut 5 bases from V and 0 bases from J, with 20 bases between. CDR1 and CDR2 from the germline V gene are SEHNR and FQNEAQ (reference sequence). The CDR3 totals 18 residues. This CDR3 is CASSRTHRGNYSNQPQHF. CDR3 nucleotide sequence: TGTGCCAGCAGCCGCACTCACCGGGGGAATTATAGCAATCAGCCCCAGCATTTT.

This chain links TRBV6-6 with TRBJ2-3; D perhaps matches TRBD2 (7 bases). Germline CDR1 MNHNY, CDR2 SVGAGI (reference sequence). Trimming removed 8 bases from V and 2 bases from J, with 11 bases in between. The CDR3 contains 13 residues. DNA for the CDR3: TGTGCCAGCGGACGGGGGGCCACAGATACGCAGTATTTT. This codes for CASGRGATDTQYF.

J is TRBJ1-5 and V is TRBV28; D is possibly TRBD1 (5 bases). V lost 5 bases to trimming and J lost 0 bases, with 14 bases between them. The germline CDR1 and CDR2 sequences are MDHEN and SYDVKM. The CDR3 runs 16 residues. CDR3 sequence: CASSPLTVYSNQPQHF. The DNA of the CDR3 is TGTGCCAGCAGTCCCCTGACAGTTTATAGCAATCAGCCCCAGCATTTT.

V gene TRBV6-5 combines with J gene TRBJ1-2, with 7 positions matching TRBD1. J was trimmed by 3 bases and V by 6 bases; bases with no gene match: 4. The CDR3 totals 13 residues. Germline V gene lookup returns CDR1 MNHEY and CDR2 SVGAGI. As DNA, the CDR3 is TGTGCCAGCAGACGACAGGGAGACTATGGCTACACCTTC. This sequence encodes CASRRQGDYGYTF.

This chain joins TRBV19 and TRBJ1-6; 10 nucleotides line up with TRBD1. The CDR3 totals 13 residues. The germline V gene encodes CDR1 LNHDA and CDR2 SQIVND (reference sequence). V lost 5 bases and J lost 9; bases outside the gene matches: 1. The CDR3 nucleotides read TGTGCCAGTAGTGACAGGGGGCTTTCACCCCTCCACTTT. Translation gives CASSDRGLSPLHF.

The chain uses TRBV18 and TRBJ1-4; maybe TRBD1 (5 bases). CDR1 and CDR2 from the germline V gene are KGHSH and LQKENI. V gave up 3 bases and J gave up 7 bases, with 15 bases separating them. CDR3 length: 15 residues. CDR3 loop: CASSPPGKLGEKLFF. The CDR3 DNA reads TGTGCCAGCTCACCCCCAGGGAAATTGGGTGAAAAACTGTTTTTT.

V and J are TRBV7-2 and TRBJ2-1; D unclear. The germline V gene has CDR1 SGHTA and CDR2 FQGNSA. The ends were cut back, 3 bases at V and 5 bases at J, with 14 bases in the middle. The CDR3 length is 15 residues. The CDR3 DNA reads TGTGCCAGCAGCTTTCTAGTAAGGTGGGACAATGAGCAGTTCTTC. Residues: CASSFLVRWDNEQFF.

The CDR3 is CASSPSVADTQYF. The CDR3 region has the DNA TGTGCCAGCAGCCCGTCAGTAGCGGATACGCAGTATTTT. The chain couples TRBV6-4 to TRBJ2-3, with D possibly matching TRBD2 (5 bases). CDR1 and CDR2 (germline): MRHNA, SNTAGT. Trimming took off 6 bases at V and 6 bases at J, with 13 bases between the two ends. This CDR3 contains 13 residues.

The chain joins TRBV7-9 to TRBJ2-5, with 9 positions matching TRBD2. CDR3 length: 16 residues. Trimming took 2 bases from V and 3 from J; bases not matched to a gene: 7. Germline values: CDR1 SEHNR, CDR2 FQNEAQ (reference sequence). The CDR3 region is CASSLYGSGGKETQYF. Written as DNA, the CDR3 is TGTGCCAGCAGCTTATATGGTAGCGGGGGTAAAGAGACCCAGTACTTC.

The chain links TRBV2 to TRBJ2-7; the D gene is possibly TRBD1 (6 bases). Germline V lookup: CDR1 SNHLY, CDR2 FYNNEI. CDR3 length: 11 amino acids. Trimming shortened V by 10 bases and J by 5 bases, and 12 bases separated the two germline ends. As DNA, the CDR3 is TGTGCCAAAAACAGGGAGCACGAGCAGTACTTC. This gives the protein CAKNREHEQYF.

The genes are TRBV6-1 and TRBJ1-3; TRBD1 matches at 8 bases. Germline V lookup: CDR1 MNHNS, CDR2 SASEGT. The CDR3 has 15 residues. The V segment lost 3 bases and the J segment 0 bases; nucleotides outside the gene matches: 1. DNA for the CDR3: TGTGCCAGCAGTGACAGGGGGCTCTCTGGAAACACCATATATTTT. Its protein is CASSDRGLSGNTIYF.

The genes are TRBV6-2 or TRBV6-3 and TRBJ1-1; no definite D call. Deletions cut 4 bases from V and 5 bases from J, with 8 bases between. Germline CDR1 and CDR2: MNHEY and SVGEGT. This CDR3 has 12 residues. The CDR3 bases are TGTGCCAGCAGTTTCGGGGTTACTGAAGCTTTCTTT. It codes for CASSFGVTEAFF.

The chain employs TRBV4-3 and TRBJ2-1; 13 positions agree with TRBD2. The CDR3 has 17 residues. With V trimmed by 0 bases and J by 10 bases, 9 bases remained unmatched. Germline V gives CDR1 LGHNA, CDR2 YSLEER. CDR3 DNA sequence: TGCGCCAGCAGCCAAGAAGGACTAGCGGGGGCCAGACAGGAGCAGTTCTTC. Amino acids: CASSQEGLAGARQEQFF.

The genes are TRBV11-2 and TRBJ2-1, with TRBD2 matching over 11 bases. V lost 5 bases, J lost 4 bases, and 7 bases stayed unmatched. The CDR3 runs 16 residues. Germline assignment: CDR1 SGHAT and CDR2 FQNNGV. CDR3 protein: CASSPAPSGGYNEQFF. CDR3 bases: TGTGCCAGCAGCCCCGCCCCTAGCGGGGGGTACAATGAGCAGTTCTTC. Drawing the rest from reference TRBV11-2 and TRBJ2-1, the complete variable domain is EAGVAQSPRYKIIEKRQSVAFWCNPISGHATLYWYQQILGQGPKLLIQFQNNGVVDDSQLPKDRFSAERLKGVDSTLKIQPAKLEDSAVYLCASSPAPSGGYNEQFFGPGTRLTVL.

In this sample, this clone turned up once. The V call is TRBV18, the J call TRBJ2-1, with 9 positions matching TRBD1. The CDR3 is 15 amino acids. V was pared by 1 base and J by 8 bases, with 6 bases of the junction left unmatched. Germline assignment: CDR1 KGHSH and CDR2 LQKENI. The CDR3 nucleotides are TGTGCCAGCTCACCACGAACAGGGGGCGGTGATGAGCAGTTCTTC. Encoded protein: CASSPRTGGGDEQFF.

This chain joins TRBV7-9 and TRBJ2-7; tentatively, D is TRBD2 (7 bases). Germline V CDR1 and CDR2: SEHNR, FQNEAQ (reference sequence). V was cut by 0 bases and J by 4 bases, with 13 bases left in between. This CDR3 has 15 residues. The CDR3 DNA reads TGTGCCAGCAGCTTAGCCTCCGGGGGGCGATACGAGCAGTACTTC. Amino acids: CASSLASGGRYEQYF.

This rearrangement joins TRBV19 to TRBJ1-1; 8 nucleotides align to TRBD1. Germline CDR1 LNHDA, CDR2 SQIVND (reference sequence). Trimming cost V 4 bases and J 6 bases; bases outside gene matches: 10. The CDR3 has 15 residues. In DNA, the CDR3 is TGTGCCAGTAGTAAACACGGGGCAGGGGGCTCTGAAGCTTTCTTT. Translating gives CASSKHGAGGSEAFF.

This clone was picked up a small number of times. The genes are TRBV20-1 and TRBJ1-1, with TRBD1 as a possible D gene (5 bases). Germline lookup yields CDR1 DFQATT and CDR2 SNEGSKA (reference sequence). The CDR3 length is 11 residues. V lost 5 bases, J lost 5 bases, and 9 bases lay in between. CDR3 residues: CSAEGRTEAFF. The CDR3, as DNA: TGCAGTGCTGAGGGGAGGACTGAAGCTTTCTTT.

V is TRBV6-4 and J is TRBJ2-1; 7 bases fit TRBD1. Trimming removed 0 bases from V and 5 bases from J; junction bases left unmatched: 1. Germline V gene sequence: CDR1 MRHNA, CDR2 SNTAGT. There are 14 residues in the CDR3. CDR3 loop: CASSDSGQNNEQFF. The CDR3, as DNA: TGTGCCAGCAGTGACTCGGGACAGAACAATGAGCAGTTCTTC.

This clone is deemed medium-sized (0.01 to 0.1%). The gene calls are TRBV29-1 and TRBJ1-3; D is uncertain. CDR1 and CDR2 from the germline V gene are SQVTM and ANQGSEA. The ends were cut back, 5 bases at V and 3 bases at J, with 5 bases in the middle. The CDR3 is made up of 11 amino acids. The CDR3 DNA is TGCAGCGTTTTAGTTGGAAACACCATATATTTT. This sequence encodes CSVLVGNTIYF.

Regarding this clone: At the DNA level, this CDR3 is encoded by other sequences in the same sample as well. This sequence joins TRBV3-1 (or the pseudogene TRBV3-2) and TRBJ1-6; 7 nucleotides align to TRBD1. Germline lookup yields CDR1 LGHDT and CDR2 YNNKEL (reference sequence). There are 14 residues in the CDR3. The V and J ends lost 1 base and 7 bases, in that order; junction bases with no gene match: 1. CDR3 region: CASSQVQGNSPLHF. In DNA, the CDR3 is TGTGCCAGCAGCCAAGTACAGGGGAATTCACCCCTCCACTTT.

The V call is TRBV24-1, the J call TRBJ2-3; a weak D match, TRBD2 (6 bases). The CDR3 has 14 residues. Germline lookup yields CDR1 KGHDR and CDR2 SFDVKD. The V end was cut by 9 bases, the J end by 6 bases, with 18 bases between. This chain's CDR3 is CATGPGVALDTQYF. The CDR3 DNA is TGTGCCACCGGTCCGGGGGTCGCCCTGGATACGCAGTATTTT.

V gene TRBV5-8 combines with J gene TRBJ2-5, with TRBD2 matching over 11 bases. Germline CDR1 and CDR2: SGHTS and YDEGEE. This CDR3 is 15 amino acids long. The V and J ends lost 3 bases and 1 base, in that order; junction bases with no gene match: 2. The CDR3 region has the DNA TGTGCCAGCAGCTCGGGACTAGCGGTCCAAGAGACCCAGTACTTC. As protein: CASSSGLAVQETQYF.

This clone was picked up a small number of times. In nucleotides, the CDR3 is TGTGCCAGCAGTGAGGACAGATTAAGCAATCAGCCCCAGCATTTT. It codes for CASSEDRLSNQPQHF. The chain combines TRBV2 with TRBJ1-5; tentative D call: TRBD1 (6 bases). Germline V gene lookup returns CDR1 SNHLY and CDR2 FYNNEI. The length of the CDR3 is 15 residues. V was shortened by 3 bases and J by 1 base, with 10 bases between the two germline ends.

This clone was seen a handful of times. The rearrangement joins TRBV19 to TRBJ1-2; D is uncertain. Trimming took off 10 bases at V and 3 bases at J, with 18 bases between the two ends. Looked up from germline, CDR1 is LNHDA and CDR2 is SQIVND (reference sequence). The CDR3 loop spans 14 amino acids. The CDR3 sequence is CATRGRGGYYGYTF. The CDR3, as DNA: TGTGCCACCCGGGGAAGAGGAGGTTACTATGGCTACACCTTC.